This T cell receptor beta chain was found in a study of CD4+ T cells in melanoma. Study-wide results and caveats: Neoantigen-specific CD4+ T cells in melanoma reportedly had diverse differentiation states. CD8+ T cell, macrophage and B cell function reportedly correlated with neoantigen-specific CD4+ T cells.

Clones were sequenced by immunoSEQ multiplex PCR, and TCRdb holds only the in-frame ones, with some missing. The sample has about 140,000 clones; around 90% are singletons. As for this clone: Its specificity is unknown.

The clonotype originates from a human donor with melanoma.

Written as DNA, the CDR3 is TGTGCCAGCAGCAAAAACCAGGGGCACACTGAAGCTTTCTTT. Protein product: CASSKNQGHTEAFF. The chain joins TRBV21-1 to TRBJ1-1; the table names TRBD1, a call not compared with the DNA. TRBV21-1 is a documented pseudogene. This CDR3 is 14 amino acids long.